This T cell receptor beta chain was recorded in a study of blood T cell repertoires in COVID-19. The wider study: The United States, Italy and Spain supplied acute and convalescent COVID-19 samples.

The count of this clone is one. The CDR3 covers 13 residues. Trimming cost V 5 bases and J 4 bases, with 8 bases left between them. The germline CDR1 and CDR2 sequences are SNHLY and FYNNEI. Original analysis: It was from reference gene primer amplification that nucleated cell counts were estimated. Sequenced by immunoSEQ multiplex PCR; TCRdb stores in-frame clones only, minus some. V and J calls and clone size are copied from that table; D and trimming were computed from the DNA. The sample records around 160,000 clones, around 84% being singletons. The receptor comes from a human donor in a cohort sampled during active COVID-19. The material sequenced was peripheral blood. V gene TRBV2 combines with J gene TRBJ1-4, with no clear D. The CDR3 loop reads CASSLTGNEKLFF. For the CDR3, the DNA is TGTGCCAGCAGTCTGACGGGTAATGAAAAACTGTTTTTT.